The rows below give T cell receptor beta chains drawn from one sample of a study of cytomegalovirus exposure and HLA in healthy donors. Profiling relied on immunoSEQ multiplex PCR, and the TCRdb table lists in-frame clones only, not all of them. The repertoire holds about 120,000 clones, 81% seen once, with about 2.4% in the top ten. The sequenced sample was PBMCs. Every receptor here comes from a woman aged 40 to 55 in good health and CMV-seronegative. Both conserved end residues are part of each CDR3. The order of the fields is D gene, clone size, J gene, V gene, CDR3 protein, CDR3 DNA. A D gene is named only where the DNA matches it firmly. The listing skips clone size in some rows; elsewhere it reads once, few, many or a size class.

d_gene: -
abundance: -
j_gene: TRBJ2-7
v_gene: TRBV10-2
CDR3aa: CASSSGLLYEQYF
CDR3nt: TGCGCCAGCAGTTCGGGACTCCTCTACGAGCAGTACTTC

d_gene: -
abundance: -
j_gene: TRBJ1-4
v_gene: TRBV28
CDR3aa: CASSFSRWASNEKLFF
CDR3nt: TGTGCCAGCAGTTTTTCCCGATGGGCCTCTAATGAAAAACTGTTTTTT

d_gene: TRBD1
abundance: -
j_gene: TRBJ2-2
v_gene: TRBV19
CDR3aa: CASSIPQGAGTGELFF
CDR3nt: TGTGCCAGTAGTATACCACAGGGGGCGGGGACCGGGGAGCTGTTTTTT

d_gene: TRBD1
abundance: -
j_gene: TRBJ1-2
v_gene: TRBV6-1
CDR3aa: CASYLGTGEGYTF
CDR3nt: TGTGCCAGCTACCTCGGGACAGGGGAAGGCTACACCTTC

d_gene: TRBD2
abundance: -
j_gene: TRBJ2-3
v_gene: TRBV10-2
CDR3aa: CASFPTSGGADTQYF
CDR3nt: TGCGCCAGCTTCCCGACTAGCGGGGGGGCTGATACGCAGTATTTT

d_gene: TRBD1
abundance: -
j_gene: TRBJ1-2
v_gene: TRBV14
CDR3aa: CASSQTGWNYGYTF
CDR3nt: TGTGCCAGCAGCCAGACAGGGTGGAACTATGGCTACACCTTC

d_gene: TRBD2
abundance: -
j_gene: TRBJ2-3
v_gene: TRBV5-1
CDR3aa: CASSLALGGRAADTQYF
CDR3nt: TGCGCCAGCAGCTTGGCCCTCGGCGGGAGGGCCGCAGATACGCAGTATTTT

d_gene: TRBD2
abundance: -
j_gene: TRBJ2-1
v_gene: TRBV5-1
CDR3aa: CASSLVPSGSRNEQFF
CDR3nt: TGCGCCAGCAGCTTGGTTCCTAGCGGGAGTCGAAATGAGCAGTTCTTC

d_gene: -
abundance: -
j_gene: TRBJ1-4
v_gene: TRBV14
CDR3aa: CASSQDRGEKLFF
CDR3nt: TGTGCCAGCAGCCAAGATCGCGGGGAAAAACTGTTTTTT

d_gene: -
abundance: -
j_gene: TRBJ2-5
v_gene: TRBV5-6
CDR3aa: CASSLGRAETQYF
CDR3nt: TGTGCCAGCAGCTTGGGGAGGGCTGAGACCCAGTACTTC

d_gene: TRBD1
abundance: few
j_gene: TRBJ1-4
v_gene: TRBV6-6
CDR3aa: CATNRGPHEKLFF
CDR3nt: TGTGCCACCAACAGGGGCCCCCATGAAAAACTGTTTTTT

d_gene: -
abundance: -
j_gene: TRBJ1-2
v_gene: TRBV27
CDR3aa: CASTFPYRDGPQGYGYTF
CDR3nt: TGTGCCAGCACCTTCCCCTACAGGGACGGTCCTCAGGGCTATGGCTACACCTTC

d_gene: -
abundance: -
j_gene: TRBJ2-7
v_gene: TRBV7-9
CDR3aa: CASSSGPWGEQYF
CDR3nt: TGTGCCAGCAGCTCAGGGCCCTGGGGCGAGCAGTACTTC

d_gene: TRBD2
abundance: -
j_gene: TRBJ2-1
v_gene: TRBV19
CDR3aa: CASSDRTSASYNEQFF
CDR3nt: TGTGCCAGTAGTGATCGAACTAGCGCCTCCTACAATGAGCAGTTCTTC

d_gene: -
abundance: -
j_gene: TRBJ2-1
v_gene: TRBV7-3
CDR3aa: CASSEQGSDHNEQFF
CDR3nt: TGTGCCAGCAGCGAACAGGGTAGTGATCACAATGAGCAGTTCTTC

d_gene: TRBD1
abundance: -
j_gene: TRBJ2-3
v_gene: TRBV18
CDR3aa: CASSTQGESDTQYF
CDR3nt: TGTGCCAGCTCCACCCAGGGGGAGTCAGATACGCAGTATTTT

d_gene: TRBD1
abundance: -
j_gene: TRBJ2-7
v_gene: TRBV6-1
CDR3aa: CASTPGQDYEQYF
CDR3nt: TGTGCCAGCACCCCGGGACAGGACTACGAGCAGTACTTC

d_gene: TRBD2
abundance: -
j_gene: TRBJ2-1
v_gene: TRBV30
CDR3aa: CAWSVRLAGDNEQFF
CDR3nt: TGTGCCTGGAGTGTACGCCTAGCGGGGGACAATGAGCAGTTCTTC

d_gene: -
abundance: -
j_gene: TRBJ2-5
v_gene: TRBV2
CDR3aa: CASSDNYGIQETQYF
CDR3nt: TGTGCCAGCAGTGACAATTACGGGATACAAGAGACCCAGTACTTC

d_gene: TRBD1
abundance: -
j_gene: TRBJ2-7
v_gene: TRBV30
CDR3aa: CAWSSGQGRGEQYF
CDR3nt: TGTGCCTGGAGCTCAGGACAGGGAAGGGGCGAGCAGTACTTC

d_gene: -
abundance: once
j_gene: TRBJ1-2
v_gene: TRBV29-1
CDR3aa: CSVSGTAASGYTF
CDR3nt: TGCAGCGTTTCGGGCACAGCGGCATCCGGCTACACCTTC

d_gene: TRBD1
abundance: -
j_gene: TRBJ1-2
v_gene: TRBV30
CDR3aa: CAWTWDRDYGYTF
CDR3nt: TGTGCCTGGACTTGGGACAGGGACTATGGCTACACCTTC

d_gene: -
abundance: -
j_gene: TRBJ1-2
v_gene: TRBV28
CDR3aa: CASGDILYGYTF
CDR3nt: TGTGCCAGCGGGGACATCCTCTATGGCTACACCTTC

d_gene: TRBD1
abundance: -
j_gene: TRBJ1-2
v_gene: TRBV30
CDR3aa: CAWRDRDRGNYGYTF
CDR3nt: TGTGCCTGGAGGGACCGGGACAGGGGGAACTATGGCTACACCTTC

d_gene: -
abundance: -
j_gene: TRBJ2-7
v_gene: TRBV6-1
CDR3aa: CASIVRIPSSYEQYF
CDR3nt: TGTGCCAGCATTGTTAGGATCCCTAGCTCCTACGAGCAGTACTTC

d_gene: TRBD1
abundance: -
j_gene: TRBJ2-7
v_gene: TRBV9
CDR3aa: CASSVSLGQAYEQYF
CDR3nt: TGTGCCAGCAGCGTTAGTCTGGGACAGGCCTACGAGCAGTACTTC

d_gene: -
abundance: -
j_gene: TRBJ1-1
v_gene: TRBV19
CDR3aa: CASSLKAAEAFF
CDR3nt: TGTGCCAGTAGCCTAAAGGCGGCTGAAGCTTTCTTT